Below, 10 T cell receptor beta chains from the same sample are listed, as sequenced in a study of T cells in Graves' hyperthyroidism and ophthalmopathy. The investigators amplified TCR beta CDR3 regions from RNA transcripts. First-round RT-PCR of the TCR CDR3 relied on the HTBI primer set. TCRdb recomputed calls from the multiplex PCR reads with MiXCR, one row per CDR3 protein. Of about 580,000 distinct CDR3 sequences in the sample, around 46% were seen once. The sequencing input was peripheral blood or thyroid tissue (not recorded which). Receptors originate from a woman under 30 with Graves' hyperthyroidism.

The chain is built from TRBV29-1 and TRBJ1-1; D perhaps matches TRBD1 (5 bases). The CDR3 has 13 residues. The V end lost 0 bases, the J end lost 1 base, and 6 bases lay between the germline ends. Germline values: CDR1 SQVTM, CDR2 ANQGSEA. The CDR3 region has the DNA TGCAGCGTTGAAGAAGGGGCGAACACTGAAGCTTTCTTT. This encodes CSVEEGANTEAFF.

This clonotype was seen ten or more times. J is TRBJ2-5 and V is TRBV4-1; D is uncertain. In germline, CDR1 is MGHRA, CDR2 YSYEKL. The CDR3 has 13 residues. V shed 3 bases and J shed 5 bases, with 10 bases lying between them. As DNA, the CDR3 is TGCGCCAGCAGCCATCTCCCCTTCGAGACCCAGTACTTC. As protein: CASSHLPFETQYF.

At least ten counts were recorded for this clonotype. The CDR3, as DNA: TGTGCCAGCAGCTTAGGCCGAGCTGGAGGGAATGAAAAACTGTTTTTT. This encodes CASSLGRAGGNEKLFF. The chain links TRBV13 to TRBJ1-4; D unclear. CDR1 and CDR2 (germline): PRHDT, FYEKMQ (reference sequence). The germline V and J ends were trimmed by 0 bases and 5 bases, with 13 bases remaining between them. This CDR3 has 16 amino acids.

This clonotype was observed a single time. This may arise from a read error, as a much more abundant clone is one base away. The CDR3, as DNA: TGTGCTAGTGGTTTGGAACAGAGGGTGAAGGACGAGCAGTACTTC. Protein product: CASGLEQRVKDEQYF. V gene TRBV12-5 combines with J gene TRBJ2-7, with D perhaps matching TRBD2 (5 bases). Germline CDR1 is LGHNT and CDR2 is FRNRAP. V dropped 1 base and J dropped 5 bases, with 15 bases sitting between them. The CDR3 has 15 residues.

J is TRBJ1-6 and V is TRBV9; D not resolved. The CDR3 sequence is 20 residues long. V dropped 0 bases and J dropped 0 bases, with 19 bases sitting between them. Germline CDR1 is SGDLS and CDR2 is YYNGEE. This chain's CDR3 is CASSVGPPAGLSSYNSPLHF. The CDR3 DNA reads TGTGCCAGCAGCGTAGGACCTCCCGCGGGCCTGAGCTCCTATAATTCACCCCTCCACTTT.

CDR3 sequence reads: CASTEVAGGINEQFF. The CDR3 DNA reads TGTGCCAGCACTGAGGTAGCGGGAGGGATCAATGAGCAGTTCTTC. The J gene is TRBJ2-1, the V gene TRBV2; 11 nucleotides agree with TRBD2. This CDR3 region has 15 residues. Germline V CDR1 and CDR2: SNHLY, FYNNEI. V was clipped by 7 bases and J by 6 bases; unmatched bases: 8.

This clonotype has ten or more counts. The chain couples TRBV25-1 to TRBJ2-7; D is uncertain. The germline V gene encodes CDR1 MGHDK and CDR2 SYGVNS. The CDR3 contains 16 residues. Trimming stripped 1 base from V and 2 bases from J, with 15 bases between. The CDR3 loop is CASSELGFEQTYEQYF. CDR3 bases: TGTGCCAGCAGTGAATTGGGGTTTGAACAGACCTACGAGCAGTACTTC.

CDR3 loop: CAARTSDAGANVLTF. CDR3 sequence (DNA): TGTGCCGCTAGGACTAGCGACGCTGGGGCCAACGTCCTGACTTTC. The genes are TRBV28 and TRBJ2-6; 9 nucleotides align to TRBD2. The V and J ends lost 11 bases and 2 bases, in that order; junction bases with no gene match: 7. The CDR3 has 15 residues. In germline, CDR1 is MDHEN, CDR2 SYDVKM.

The DNA of the CDR3 is TGTGCCAGCTCCCCTGACGGGAACTATGGCTACACCTTC. Translation gives CASSPDGNYGYTF. This chain connects TRBV18 to TRBJ1-2; D not certain. From germline, CDR1 is KGHSH and CDR2 LQKENI. The CDR3 contains 13 residues. V gave up 6 bases and J gave up 2 bases, with 10 bases separating them.

This clonotype occurred many times. This chain uses TRBV2 with TRBJ2-5; 10 bases line up with TRBD2. The CDR3 loop spans 15 amino acids. V lost 0 bases and J lost 5; bases outside the gene matches: 3. In germline, CDR1 is SNHLY, CDR2 FYNNEI. CDR3 nucleotides: TGTGCCAGCAGTGAAGCGGGGACTAGCGTTGAGACCCAGTACTTC. Its protein product is CASSEAGTSVETQYF.